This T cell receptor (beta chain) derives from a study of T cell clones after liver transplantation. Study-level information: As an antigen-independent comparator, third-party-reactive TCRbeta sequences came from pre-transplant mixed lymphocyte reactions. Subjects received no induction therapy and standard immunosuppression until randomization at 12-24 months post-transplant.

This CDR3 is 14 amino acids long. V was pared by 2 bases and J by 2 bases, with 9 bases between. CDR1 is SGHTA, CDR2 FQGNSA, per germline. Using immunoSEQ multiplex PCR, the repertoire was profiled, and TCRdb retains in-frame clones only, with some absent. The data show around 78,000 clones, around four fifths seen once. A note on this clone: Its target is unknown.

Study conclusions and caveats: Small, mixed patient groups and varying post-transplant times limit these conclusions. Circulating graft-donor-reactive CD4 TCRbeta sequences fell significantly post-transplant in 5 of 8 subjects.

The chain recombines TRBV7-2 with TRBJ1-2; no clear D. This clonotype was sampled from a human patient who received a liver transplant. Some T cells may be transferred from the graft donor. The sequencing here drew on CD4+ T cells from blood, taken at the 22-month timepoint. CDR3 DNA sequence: TGTGCCAGCAGCTTAAGGCGGCAAAACTATGGCTACACCTTC. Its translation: CASSLRRQNYGYTF.